These T cell receptor beta chains were read from a single sample in a study of cytomegalovirus exposure and HLA in healthy donors. Using immunoSEQ multiplex PCR, the repertoire was profiled, and TCRdb retains in-frame clones only, with some absent. The sample shows roughly 130,000 clones, roughly 72% of them seen only once. What was sequenced was PBMCs. These receptors were taken from a woman aged 45-65 years in good health and CMV-seronegative. Both conserved end residues are part of each CDR3. The order of the fields is clone size, D gene, V gene, J gene, CDR3 DNA, CDR3 protein. The D gene is left open where the match is weak. Size is omitted from some rows. Given values are once, few, many or a class for expanded clones.

.,TRBD1,TRBV6-1,TRBJ1-1,TGTGCCAGTGGCGGGACAGCGAACACTGAAGCTTTCTTT,CASGGTANTEAFF
.,TRBD1,TRBV5-1,TRBJ1-4,TGCGCCAGCAGCTCCGGGACAGGGGACTTGGAACTGTTTTTT,CASSSGTGDLELFF
.,.,TRBV6-6,TRBJ1-1,TGTGCCAGCTCCGTCCGAGGTCGGGGGAACACTGAAGCTTTCTTT,CASSVRGRGNTEAFF
.,TRBD1,TRBV23-1,TRBJ1-1,TGCGCCAGCAGTCACCCGGACAGGGGTCGGAACACTGAAGCTTTCTTT,CASSHPDRGRNTEAFF
.,.,TRBV23-1,TRBJ1-2,TGCGCCAGATGTCGGAGGGTGGACTATGGCTACACCTTC,CARCRRVDYGYTF
.,TRBD1,TRBV6-1,TRBJ2-7,TGTGCCAGCAGTGAAGGACAGGGGGACGAGCAGTACTTC,CASSEGQGDEQYF
.,.,TRBV9,TRBJ2-2,TGTGCCAGCAGCGTAGGGGCCACCAACGTGAACACCGGGGAGCTGTTTTTT,CASSVGATNVNTGELFF
.,.,TRBV5-1,TRBJ2-1,TGCGCCAGCAGCTGGGGCCTAAATGAGCAGTTCTTC,CASSWGLNEQFF
.,TRBD1,TRBV5-8,TRBJ1-5,TGTGCCAGCAGCTTGGGACTGGACAGGCCCAATCAGCCCCAGCATTTT,CASSLGLDRPNQPQHF
once,TRBD1,TRBV6-5,TRBJ2-3,TGTGCCAGCAGTCCTACAGGGGGCGTGATAGATACGCAGTATTTT,CASSPTGGVIDTQYF
.,TRBD2,TRBV11-3,TRBJ2-3,TGTGCCAGCTCCGGGACTAGCGTGGATCGAGATACGCAGTATTTT,CASSGTSVDRDTQYF
.,TRBD1,TRBV5-8,TRBJ2-5,TGTGCCAGCAGCTTGCTCCACGCGACAGGGCGGGAGACCCAGTACTTC,CASSLLHATGRETQYF
.,.,TRBV4-1,TRBJ2-1,TGCGCCAGCAGCCAAGGAGAAACTAGTTCGTACAATGAGCAGTTCTTC,CASSQGETSSYNEQFF
.,.,TRBV19,TRBJ1-1,TGTGCCAGTACCCCATACGACAGAATGAACACTGAAGCTTTCTTT,CASTPYDRMNTEAFF
.,.,TRBV19,TRBJ2-5,TGTGCCAGTAGTGACGTGGGAGAGAGGCAAGAGACCCAGTACTTC,CASSDVGERQETQYF
.,TRBD2,TRBV7-2,TRBJ2-3,TGTGCCAGCAGCTCTATGGGCGGGAGGGAAGGTACGCAGTATTTT,CASSSMGGREGTQYF
.,TRBD1,TRBV7-9,TRBJ2-7,TGTGCCAGCAGCTCCGGTCCTGGGACAGGGGGCTCCGAGCAGTACTTC,CASSSGPGTGGSEQYF
.,TRBD1,TRBV4-1,TRBJ2-6,TGCGCCAGCAGCCGGCAGACAGGGGGCGGTGGGGCCAACGTCCTGACTTTC,CASSRQTGGGGANVLTF
few,.,TRBV30,TRBJ2-7,TGTGCTGTACGAGGGGGGGCCTACGAGCAGTACTTC,CAVRGGAYEQYF
few,TRBD1,TRBV5-1,TRBJ1-3,TGCGCCAGCAGCTCGTCCCCACAGGGGGCTGGAAACACCATATATTTT,CASSSSPQGAGNTIYF
.,.,TRBV19,TRBJ2-7,TGTGCCAGTAGCTTAGGACTGGCCTCCTACGAGCAGTACTTC,CASSLGLASYEQYF
.,.,TRBV5-1,TRBJ2-3,TGCGCCAGCAGCTTATCTAGCACAGATACGCAGTATTTT,CASSLSSTDTQYF
.,.,TRBV11-2,TRBJ2-5,TGTGCCAGCAGCTTAGCCGAAGAGACCCAGTACTTC,CASSLAEETQYF
.,.,TRBV6-5,TRBJ2-3,TGTGCCAGCAGTTACGCGGGACGCACAGATACGCAGTATTTT,CASSYAGRTDTQYF
.,TRBD1,TRBV6-1,TRBJ2-5,TGTGCCAGCAGTCCACGACAGGGGACCGTTTCGTCCCAGTACTTC,CASSPRQGTVSSQYF
.,.,TRBV5-1,TRBJ1-1,TGCGCCAGCAGCTTGATAATGCAGGAGAACACTGAAGCTTTCTTT,CASSLIMQENTEAFF
once,TRBD1,TRBV29-1,TRBJ1-2,TGCAGCGTTGCACGGGACAGGGGAGGATATGGCTACACCTTC,CSVARDRGGYGYTF
once,TRBD1,TRBV6-5,TRBJ2-7,TGTGCCAGCAGTGCGACAGGGAGCTCCTACGAGCAGTACTTC,CASSATGSSYEQYF
few,TRBD2,TRBV10-3,TRBJ2-1,TGTGCCATCAGTGGACTAGCGGGAGGGAGAGATGAGCAGTTCTTC,CAISGLAGGRDEQFF
few,.,TRBV4-2,TRBJ1-1,TGTGCCAGCAGCCAAGTCCGGACAGATGAAGCTTTCTTT,CASSQVRTDEAFF
.,.,TRBV25-1,TRBJ2-5,TGTGCCAGCAGTGAATACGGGGGAGGAGAGACCCAGTACTTC,CASSEYGGGETQYF
.,TRBD2,TRBV9,TRBJ2-7,TGTGCCAGCAGCGTATCGTCTAGCGGCTACGAGCAGTACTTC,CASSVSSSGYEQYF
.,TRBD1,TRBV27,TRBJ1-5,TGTGCCAGCAGTTTGTACAGGGGGCGGAATCAGCCCCAGCATTTT,CASSLYRGRNQPQHF
few,.,TRBV28,TRBJ1-2,TGTGCCAGCCTGGACAGTCCCGGCTACACCTTC,CASLDSPGYTF
.,.,TRBV5-1,TRBJ1-3,TGCGCCAGCAGCTTGGCCGGGGAAATCTCTGGAAACACCATATATTTT,CASSLAGEISGNTIYF
once,.,TRBV5-4,TRBJ2-1,TGTGCCAGCAGCTTGACTAGTTACGAGCAGTTCTTC,CASSLTSYEQFF
.,.,TRBV4-3,TRBJ2-5,TGCGCCAGCAGCCCGGGAGCGCAAGAGACCCAGTACTTC,CASSPGAQETQYF
few,TRBD1,TRBV11-3,TRBJ1-2,TGTGCCAGCAGCACGGACAGGGGGCCTGCTAAATACGGCTACACCTTC,CASSTDRGPAKYGYTF
.,TRBD1,TRBV5-6,TRBJ2-2,TGTGCCAGCAGCTTGGTAGCAGGGGGCACCGGGGAGCTGTTTTTT,CASSLVAGGTGELFF
once,TRBD1,TRBV2,TRBJ2-2,TGTGCCAGCAGACCCGGGACAGGGGCTAACGGGGAGCTGTTTTTT,CASRPGTGANGELFF
.,.,TRBV7-9,TRBJ1-1,TGTGCCAGCAGCGAGACAGGCCTGGCCACTGAAGCTTTCTTT,CASSETGLATEAFF
.,TRBD1,TRBV2,TRBJ2-7,TGTGCCAGCAGTAGAACTGACAGGGGCTACGAGCAGTACTTC,CASSRTDRGYEQYF